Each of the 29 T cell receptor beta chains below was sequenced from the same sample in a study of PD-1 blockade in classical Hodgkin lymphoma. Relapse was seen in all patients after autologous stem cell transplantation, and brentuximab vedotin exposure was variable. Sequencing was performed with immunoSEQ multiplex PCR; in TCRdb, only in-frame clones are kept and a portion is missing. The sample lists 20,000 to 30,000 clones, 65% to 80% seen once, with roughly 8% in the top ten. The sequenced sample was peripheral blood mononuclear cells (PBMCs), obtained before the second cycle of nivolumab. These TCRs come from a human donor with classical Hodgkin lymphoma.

CDR3 region: CSVKNRGLREKLFF. The CDR3 coding sequence is TGCAGCGTGAAAAACAGGGGGCTTCGGGAAAAACTGTTTTTT. This chain joins TRBV29-1 and TRBJ1-4, with 9 bases aligning to TRBD1. V trimming: 6 bases; J trimming: 8 bases; junction bases outside the gene matches: 10. The CDR3 is 14 residues long. CDR1 is SQVTM, CDR2 ANQGSEA, per germline.

CDR3 nucleotides: TGTGCCAGCAGCACCCAGGTGGGGAACACTGAAGCTTTCTTT. It codes for CASSTQVGNTEAFF. The chain couples TRBV9 to TRBJ1-1; D call uncertain. Germline values: CDR1 SGDLS, CDR2 YYNGEE. Trimming cost V 4 bases and J 1 base, with 11 bases left between them. The CDR3 consists of 14 residues.

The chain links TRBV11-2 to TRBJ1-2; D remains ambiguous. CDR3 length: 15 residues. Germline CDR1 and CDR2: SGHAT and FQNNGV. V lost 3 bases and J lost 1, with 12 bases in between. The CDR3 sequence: CASSFEPTVNYGYTF. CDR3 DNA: TGTGCCAGCAGCTTTGAACCGACGGTTAACTATGGCTACACCTTC.

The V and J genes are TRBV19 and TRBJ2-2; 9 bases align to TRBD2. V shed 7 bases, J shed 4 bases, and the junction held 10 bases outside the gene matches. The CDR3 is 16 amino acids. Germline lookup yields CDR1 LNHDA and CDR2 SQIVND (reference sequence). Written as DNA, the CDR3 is TGTGCCAGTACCCCAAGCGGGAGGTCGGCCACCGGGGAGCTGTTTTTT. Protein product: CASTPSGRSATGELFF.

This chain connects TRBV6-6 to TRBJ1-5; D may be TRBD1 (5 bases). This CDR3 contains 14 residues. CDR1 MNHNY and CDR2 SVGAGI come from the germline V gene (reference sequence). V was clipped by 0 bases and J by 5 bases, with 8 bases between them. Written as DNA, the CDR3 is TGTGCCAGCAGTTACTCTCAGGGTGATCAGCCCCAGCATTTT. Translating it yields CASSYSQGDQPQHF.

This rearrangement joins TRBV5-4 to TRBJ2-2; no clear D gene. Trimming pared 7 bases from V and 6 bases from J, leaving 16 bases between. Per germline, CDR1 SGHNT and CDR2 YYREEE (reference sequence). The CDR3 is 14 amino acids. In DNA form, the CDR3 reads TGTGCCAGCGCCCAGAGGACGCGCCCCGGGGAGCTGTTTTTT. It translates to CASAQRTRPGELFF. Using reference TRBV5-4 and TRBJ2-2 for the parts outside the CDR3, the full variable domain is ETGVTQSPTHLIKTRGQQVTLRCSSQSGHNTVSWYQQALGQGPQFIFQYYREEENGRGNFPPRFSGLQFPNYSSELNVNALELDDSALYLCASAQRTRPGELFFGEGSRLTVL.

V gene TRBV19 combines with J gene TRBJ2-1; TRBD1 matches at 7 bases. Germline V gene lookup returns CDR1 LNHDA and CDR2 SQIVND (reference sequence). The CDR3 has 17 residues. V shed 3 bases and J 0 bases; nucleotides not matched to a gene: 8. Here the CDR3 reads CASSIKARGSSYNEQFF. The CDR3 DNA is TGTGCCAGTAGTATTAAGGCCAGGGGGAGCTCCTACAATGAGCAGTTCTTC.

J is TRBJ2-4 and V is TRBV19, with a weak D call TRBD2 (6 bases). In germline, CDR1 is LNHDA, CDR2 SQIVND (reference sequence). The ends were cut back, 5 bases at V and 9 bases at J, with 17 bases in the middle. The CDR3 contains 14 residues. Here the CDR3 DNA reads TGTGCCAGTAGTCTCCGGTCGGAGGGGAGCATTCAGTACTTC. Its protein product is CASSLRSEGSIQYF.

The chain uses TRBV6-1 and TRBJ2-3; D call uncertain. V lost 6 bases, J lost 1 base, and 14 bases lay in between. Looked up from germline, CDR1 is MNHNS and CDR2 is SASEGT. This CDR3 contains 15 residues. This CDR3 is CASSFSVGGTDTQYF. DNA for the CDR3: TGTGCCAGCAGCTTCAGCGTTGGGGGCACAGATACGCAGTATTTT.

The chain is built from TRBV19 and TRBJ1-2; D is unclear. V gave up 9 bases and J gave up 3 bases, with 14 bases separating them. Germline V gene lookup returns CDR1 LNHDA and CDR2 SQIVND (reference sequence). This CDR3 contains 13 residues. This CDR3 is CASKDHSDYGYTF. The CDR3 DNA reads TGTGCCAGCAAGGACCATTCGGACTATGGCTACACCTTC.

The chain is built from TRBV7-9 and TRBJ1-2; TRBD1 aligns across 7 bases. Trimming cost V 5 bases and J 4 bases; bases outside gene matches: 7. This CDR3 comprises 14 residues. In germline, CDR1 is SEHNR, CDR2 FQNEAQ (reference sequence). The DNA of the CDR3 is TGTGCCAGCAGCGCTAGGGACAGCCCCTATGGCTACACCTTC. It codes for CASSARDSPYGYTF.

The DNA of the CDR3 is TGTGCCAGCAGTACGACAGGGATTTCACCCCTCCACTTT. Translating gives CASSTTGISPLHF. This rearrangement joins TRBV6-6 to TRBJ1-6, with 7 nucleotides matching TRBD1. The CDR3 consists of 13 residues. CDR1 and CDR2 from the germline V gene are MNHNY and SVGAGI (reference sequence). The V and J ends lost 5 bases and 9 bases, in that order; junction bases with no gene match: 4.

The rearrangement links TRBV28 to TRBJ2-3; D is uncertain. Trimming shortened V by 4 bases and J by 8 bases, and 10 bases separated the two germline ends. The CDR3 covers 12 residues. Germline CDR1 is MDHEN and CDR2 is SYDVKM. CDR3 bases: TGTGCCAGCAGTTCTCAAGGTCGTACGCAGTATTTT. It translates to CASSSQGRTQYF. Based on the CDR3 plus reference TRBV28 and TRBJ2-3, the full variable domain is DVKVTQSSRYLVKRTGEKVFLECVQDMDHENMFWYRQDPGLGLRLIYFSYDVKMKEKGDIPEGYSVSREKKERFSLILESASTNQTSMYLCASSSQGRTQYFGPGTRLTVL.

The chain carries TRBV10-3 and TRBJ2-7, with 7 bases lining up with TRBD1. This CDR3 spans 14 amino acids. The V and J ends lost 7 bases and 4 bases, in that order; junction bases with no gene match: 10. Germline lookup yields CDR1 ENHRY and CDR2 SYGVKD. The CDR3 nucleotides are TGTGCCATCAAGGGACAGACCTCTCTGTACGAGCAGTACTTC. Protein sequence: CAIKGQTSLYEQYF.

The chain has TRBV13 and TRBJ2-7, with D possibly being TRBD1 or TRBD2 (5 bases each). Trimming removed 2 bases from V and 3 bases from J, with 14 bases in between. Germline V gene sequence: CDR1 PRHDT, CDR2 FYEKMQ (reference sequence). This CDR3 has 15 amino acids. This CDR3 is CASSLRGPTVYEQYF. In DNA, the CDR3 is TGTGCCAGCAGCTTACGGGGACCGACCGTCTACGAGCAGTACTTC.

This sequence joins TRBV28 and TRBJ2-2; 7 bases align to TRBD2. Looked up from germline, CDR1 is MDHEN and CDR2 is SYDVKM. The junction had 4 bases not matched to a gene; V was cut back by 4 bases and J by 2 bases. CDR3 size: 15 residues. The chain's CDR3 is CASSSGTINTGELFF. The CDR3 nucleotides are TGTGCCAGCAGTTCAGGGACTATTAACACCGGGGAGCTGTTTTTT. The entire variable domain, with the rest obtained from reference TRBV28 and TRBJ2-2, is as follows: DVKVTQSSRYLVKRTGEKVFLECVQDMDHENMFWYRQDPGLGLRLIYFSYDVKMKEKGDIPEGYSVSREKKERFSLILESASTNQTSMYLCASSSGTINTGELFFGEGSRLTVL.

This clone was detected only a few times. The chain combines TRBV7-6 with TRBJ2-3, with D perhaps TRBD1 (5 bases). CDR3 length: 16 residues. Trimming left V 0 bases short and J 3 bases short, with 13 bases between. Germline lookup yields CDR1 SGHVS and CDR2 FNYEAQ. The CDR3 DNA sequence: TGTGCCAGCAGCTTAGCGCCCCAGGGTAGTACAGATACGCAGTATTTT. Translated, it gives CASSLAPQGSTDTQYF.

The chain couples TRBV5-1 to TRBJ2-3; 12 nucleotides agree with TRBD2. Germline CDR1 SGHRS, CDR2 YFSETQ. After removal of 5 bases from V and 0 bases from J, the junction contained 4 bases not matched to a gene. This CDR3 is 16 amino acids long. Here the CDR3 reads CASSSGLAGSTDTQYF. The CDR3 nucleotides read TGCGCCAGCAGTTCCGGACTAGCGGGAAGCACAGATACGCAGTATTTT.

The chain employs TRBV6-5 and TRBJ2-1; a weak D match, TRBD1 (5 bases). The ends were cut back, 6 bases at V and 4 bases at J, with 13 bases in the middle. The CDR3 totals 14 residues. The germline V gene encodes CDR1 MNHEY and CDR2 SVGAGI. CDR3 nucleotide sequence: TGTGCCAGCAGCCTGGACACAAATTACAATGAGCAGTTCTTC. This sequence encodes CASSLDTNYNEQFF.

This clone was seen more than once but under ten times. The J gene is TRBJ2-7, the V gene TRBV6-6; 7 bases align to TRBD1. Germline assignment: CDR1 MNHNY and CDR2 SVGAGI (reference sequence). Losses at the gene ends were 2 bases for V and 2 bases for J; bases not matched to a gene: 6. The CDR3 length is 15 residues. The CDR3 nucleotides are TGTGCCAGCAGTTACGCCCCGGGACAGCCCTACGAGCAGTACTTC. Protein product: CASSYAPGQPYEQYF.

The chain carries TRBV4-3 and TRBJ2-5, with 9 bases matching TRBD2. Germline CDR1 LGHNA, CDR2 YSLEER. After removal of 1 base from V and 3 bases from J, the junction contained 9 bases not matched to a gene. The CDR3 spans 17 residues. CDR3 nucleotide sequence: TGCGCCAGCAGCCAAGCCCTCTGGGGACTAGCCGAAGAGACCCAGTACTTC. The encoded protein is CASSQALWGLAEETQYF.

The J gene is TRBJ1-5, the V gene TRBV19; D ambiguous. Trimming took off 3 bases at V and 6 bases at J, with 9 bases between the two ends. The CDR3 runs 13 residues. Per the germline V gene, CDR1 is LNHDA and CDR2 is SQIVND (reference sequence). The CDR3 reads CASSIRLGQPQHF. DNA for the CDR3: TGTGCCAGTAGTATTCGGCTTGGTCAGCCCCAGCATTTT. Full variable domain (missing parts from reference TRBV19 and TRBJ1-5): DGGITQSPKYLFRKEGQNVTLSCEQNLNHDAMYWYRQDPGQGLRLIYYSQIVNDFQKGDIAEGYSVSREKKESFPLTVTSAQKNPTAFYLCASSIRLGQPQHFGDGTRLSIL.

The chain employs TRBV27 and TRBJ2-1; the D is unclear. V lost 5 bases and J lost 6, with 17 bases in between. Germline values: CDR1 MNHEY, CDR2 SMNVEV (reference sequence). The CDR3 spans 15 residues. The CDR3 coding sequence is TGTGCCAGCAGTCCCCTTCCCGCGGCGGCCAATGAGCAGTTCTTC. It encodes CASSPLPAAANEQFF.

The CDR3 coding sequence is TGTGCCAGCAGCCGGGGGGCCACCCTCCACTTT. It specifies CASSRGATLHF. The V gene is TRBV5-5, the J gene TRBJ1-6; weak D call: TRBD1 (6 bases). The CDR3 sequence is 11 residues long. Germline CDR1 is SGHKS and CDR2 is YYEKEE (reference sequence). V lost 4 bases and J lost 14, with 10 bases in between.

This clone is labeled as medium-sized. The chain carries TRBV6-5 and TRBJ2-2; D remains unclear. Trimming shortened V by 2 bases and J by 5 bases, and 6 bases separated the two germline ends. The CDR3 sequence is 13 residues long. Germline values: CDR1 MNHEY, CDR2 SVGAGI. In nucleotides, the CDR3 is TGTGCCAGCAGTTACCAGAGAACCGGGGAGCTGTTTTTT. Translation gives CASSYQRTGELFF.

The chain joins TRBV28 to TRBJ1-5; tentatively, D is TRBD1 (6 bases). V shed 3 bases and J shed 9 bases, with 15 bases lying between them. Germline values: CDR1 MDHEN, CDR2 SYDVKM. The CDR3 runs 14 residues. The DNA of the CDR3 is TGTGCCAGCAGTTTGGTGACAGGCTGGGGGCCCCAGCATTTT. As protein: CASSLVTGWGPQHF. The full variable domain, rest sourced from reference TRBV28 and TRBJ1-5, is DVKVTQSSRYLVKRTGEKVFLECVQDMDHENMFWYRQDPGLGLRLIYFSYDVKMKEKGDIPEGYSVSREKKERFSLILESASTNQTSMYLCASSLVTGWGPQHFGDGTRLSIL.

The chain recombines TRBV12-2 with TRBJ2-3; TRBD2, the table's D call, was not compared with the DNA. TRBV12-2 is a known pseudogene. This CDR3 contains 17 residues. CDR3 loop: CASRLGAGAGGFDTQYF. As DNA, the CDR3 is TGTGCAAGTCGCTTAGGGGCCGGCGCGGGAGGGTTCGATACGCAGTATTTT.

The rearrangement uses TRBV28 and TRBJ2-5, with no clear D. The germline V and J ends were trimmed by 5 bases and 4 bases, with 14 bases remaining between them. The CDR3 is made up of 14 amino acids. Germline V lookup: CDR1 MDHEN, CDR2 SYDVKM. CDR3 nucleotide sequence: TGTGCCAGCAGTCTCCGGGCCAAAGGAGAGACCCAGTACTTC. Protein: CASSLRAKGETQYF.

CDR3: CASSSTGVGQPQHF. The CDR3 coding sequence is TGTGCCAGCAGCTCAACAGGGGTCGGGCAGCCCCAGCATTTT. The chain links TRBV5-6 to TRBJ1-5; TRBD1 matches 7 bases. There are 14 residues in the CDR3. Per germline, CDR1 SGHDT and CDR2 YYEEEE. V shed 3 bases, J shed 7 bases, and the junction held 7 bases outside the gene matches.